The following is a TCR beta chain sequence with its context. Per the study methods: Scientists estimated how many nucleated cells there were by amplifying reference gene primers. Sequenced by immunoSEQ multiplex PCR; TCRdb stores in-frame clones only, minus some. The V and J calls and the clone size are those of that table, but D and trimming were determined from the DNA. The table includes 350,000 to 450,000 clones, about 90% detected once. One Seattle source followed patients from active infection through their disease course. The source of the sample is a study of blood T cell repertoires in COVID-19. Whole-study context: COVID-19 samples, acute and convalescent, were from the United States, Italy and Spain. Nucleic acid was either cDNA or gDNA, and it came from T cells, B-cell-depleted T cells, or PBMCs.

Germline loops: CDR1 MGHRA, CDR2 YSYEKL. With 0 bases removed from V and 2 bases from J, the gap between germline ends came to 13 bases. CDR3 size: 16 residues. The TCR originated in an older woman with COVID-19, enrolled during active disease. Sequencing was done on a sample of peripheral blood. The chain links TRBV4-1 to TRBJ2-5; tentative D call: TRBD2 (6 bases). The CDR3 bases are TGCGCCAGCAGCCAAGAAACGGGGGATCGACAAGAGACCCAGTACTTC. Residues: CASSQETGDRQETQYF.